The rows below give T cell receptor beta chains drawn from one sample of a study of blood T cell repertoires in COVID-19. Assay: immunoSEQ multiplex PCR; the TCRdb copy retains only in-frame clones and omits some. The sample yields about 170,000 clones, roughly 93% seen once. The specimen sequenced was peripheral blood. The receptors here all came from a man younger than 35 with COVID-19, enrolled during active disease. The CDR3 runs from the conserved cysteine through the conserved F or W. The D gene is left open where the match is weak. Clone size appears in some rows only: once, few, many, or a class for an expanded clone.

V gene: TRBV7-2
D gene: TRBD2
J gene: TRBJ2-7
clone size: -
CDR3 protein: CASSPAGFAYEQYF
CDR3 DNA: TGTGCCAGCAGCCCAGCGGGATTTGCCTACGAGCAGTACTTC

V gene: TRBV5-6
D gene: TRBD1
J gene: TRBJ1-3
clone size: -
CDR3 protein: CASSFGTGGLSTGNTIYF
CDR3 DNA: TGTGCCAGCAGCTTCGGGACAGGGGGTTTATCGACTGGAAACACCATATATTTT

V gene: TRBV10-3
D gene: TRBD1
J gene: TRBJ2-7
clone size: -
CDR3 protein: CAISQGAGLGSYEQYF
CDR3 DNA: TGTGCCATCAGTCAGGGGGCAGGTTTAGGATCCTACGAGCAGTACTTC

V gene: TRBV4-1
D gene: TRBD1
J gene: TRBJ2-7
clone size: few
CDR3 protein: CASSQGSDRVTYEQYF
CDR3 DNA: TGCGCCAGCAGCCAAGGTTCGGACAGGGTCACCTACGAGCAGTACTTC

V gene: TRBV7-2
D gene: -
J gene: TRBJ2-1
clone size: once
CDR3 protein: CASSLGYYNEQFF
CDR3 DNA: TGTGCCAGCAGCTTAGGCTATTACAATGAGCAGTTCTTC

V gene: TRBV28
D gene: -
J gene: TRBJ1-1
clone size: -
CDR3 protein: CASSLYGEGRAEAFF
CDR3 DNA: TGTGCCAGCAGTTTATACGGGGAGGGTCGCGCTGAAGCTTTCTTT

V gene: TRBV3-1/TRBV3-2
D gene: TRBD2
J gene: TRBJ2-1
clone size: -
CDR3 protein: CASSQDGLAGGEQFF
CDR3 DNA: TGTGCCAGCAGCCAAGACGGGCTAGCGGGAGGCGAGCAGTTCTTC

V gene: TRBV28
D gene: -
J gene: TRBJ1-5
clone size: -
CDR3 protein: CASLEGEQPQHF
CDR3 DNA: TGTGCCAGCCTCGAGGGGGAACAGCCCCAGCATTTT

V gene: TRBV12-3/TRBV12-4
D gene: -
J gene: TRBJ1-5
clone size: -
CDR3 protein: CASSLGQQPQHF
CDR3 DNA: TGTGCCAGCAGTTTAGGTCAACAGCCCCAGCATTTT

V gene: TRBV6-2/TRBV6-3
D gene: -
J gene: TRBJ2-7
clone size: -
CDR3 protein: CASSAAYEQYF
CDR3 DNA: TGTGCCAGCAGTGCGGCCTACGAGCAGTACTTC

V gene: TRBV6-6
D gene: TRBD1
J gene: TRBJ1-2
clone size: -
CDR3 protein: CASSYRDRGLLGYTF
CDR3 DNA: TGTGCCAGCAGTTACCGGGACAGGGGGCTCTTGGGCTACACCTTC

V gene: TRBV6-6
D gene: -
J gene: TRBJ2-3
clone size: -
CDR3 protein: CASSRKRERSDTQYF
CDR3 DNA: TGTGCCAGCAGTAGGAAACGGGAGCGCTCAGATACGCAGTATTTT

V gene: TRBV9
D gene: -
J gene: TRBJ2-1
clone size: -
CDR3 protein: CASSPDSYYNEQFF
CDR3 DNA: TGTGCCAGCAGTCCGGACAGCTATTACAATGAGCAGTTCTTC

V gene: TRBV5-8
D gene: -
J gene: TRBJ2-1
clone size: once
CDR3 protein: CASSLRGRFF
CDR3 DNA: TGTGCCAGCAGCTTAAGGGGCCGGTTCTTC

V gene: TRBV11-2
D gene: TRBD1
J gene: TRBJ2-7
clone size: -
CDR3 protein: CASSLEFRDRGYEQYF
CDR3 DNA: TGTGCCAGCAGCTTAGAATTCCGGGACAGGGGCTACGAGCAGTACTTC

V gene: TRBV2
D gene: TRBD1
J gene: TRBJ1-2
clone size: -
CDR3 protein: CASTPLGQGVSGYTF
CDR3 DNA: TGTGCCAGCACCCCTTTAGGACAGGGGGTCTCTGGCTACACCTTC

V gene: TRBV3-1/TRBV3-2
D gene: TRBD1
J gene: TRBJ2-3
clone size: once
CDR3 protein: CASSLTGGRDTDTQYF
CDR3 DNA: TGTGCCAGCAGCCTTACAGGGGGCCGGGACACAGATACGCAGTATTTT

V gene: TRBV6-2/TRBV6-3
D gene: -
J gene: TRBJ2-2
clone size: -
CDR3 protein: CASSPVRGETGELFF
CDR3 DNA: TGTGCCAGCAGCCCCGTCAGGGGAGAAACCGGGGAGCTGTTTTTT

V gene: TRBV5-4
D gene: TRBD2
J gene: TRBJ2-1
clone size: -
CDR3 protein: CASSPSGSSYNEQFF
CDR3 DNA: TGTGCCAGCAGCCCTAGCGGGAGCTCCTACAATGAGCAGTTCTTC

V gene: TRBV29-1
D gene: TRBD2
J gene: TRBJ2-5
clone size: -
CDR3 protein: CSSGTSVQTQYF
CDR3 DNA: TGCAGCTCCGGGACTAGCGTACAGACCCAGTACTTC

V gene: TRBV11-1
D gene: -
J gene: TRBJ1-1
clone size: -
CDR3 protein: CASSLWQGEAFF
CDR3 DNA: TGTGCCAGCAGCTTATGGCAGGGTGAAGCTTTCTTT

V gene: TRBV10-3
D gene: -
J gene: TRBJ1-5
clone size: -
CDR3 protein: CAISGGLGNQPQHF
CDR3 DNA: TGTGCCATCAGTGGGGGGCTTGGCAATCAGCCCCAGCATTTT

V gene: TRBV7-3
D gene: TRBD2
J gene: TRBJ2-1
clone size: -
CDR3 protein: CASSLGLAGSINEQFF
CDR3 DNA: TGTGCCAGCAGCTTAGGACTAGCGGGTAGTATAAATGAGCAGTTCTTC

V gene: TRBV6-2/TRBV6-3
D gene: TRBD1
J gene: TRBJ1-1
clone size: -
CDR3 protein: CASSSQGPLGNTEAFF
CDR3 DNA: TGTGCCAGCAGTTCACAGGGGCCCTTAGGGAACACTGAAGCTTTCTTT

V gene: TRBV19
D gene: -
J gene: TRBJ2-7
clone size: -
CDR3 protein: CASSVRDTSYEQYF
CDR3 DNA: TGTGCCAGTAGTGTGAGGGACACTTCCTACGAGCAGTACTTC

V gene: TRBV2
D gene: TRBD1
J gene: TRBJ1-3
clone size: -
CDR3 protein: CASRGGQGALGNTIYF
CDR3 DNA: TGTGCCAGCAGGGGAGGACAGGGGGCGCTTGGAAACACCATATATTTT

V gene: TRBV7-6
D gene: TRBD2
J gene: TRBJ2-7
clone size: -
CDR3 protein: CASSLALSSGRAISYEQYF
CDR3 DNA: TGTGCCAGCAGCTTAGCGCTGTCTAGCGGGAGGGCCATCTCCTACGAGCAGTACTTC

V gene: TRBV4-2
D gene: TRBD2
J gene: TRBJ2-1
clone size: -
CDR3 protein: CASSQDGTSGRAADEQFF
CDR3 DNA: TGTGCCAGCAGCCAAGACGGGACTAGCGGGAGGGCCGCAGATGAGCAGTTCTTC

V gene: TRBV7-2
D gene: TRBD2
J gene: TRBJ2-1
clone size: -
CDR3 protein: CASRPGTSGKDYNEQFF
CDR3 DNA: TGTGCCAGCAGGCCCGGGACTAGCGGGAAGGACTACAATGAGCAGTTCTTC

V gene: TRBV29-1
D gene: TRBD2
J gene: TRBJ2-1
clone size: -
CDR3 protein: CSVERGLAINEQFF
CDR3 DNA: TGCAGCGTTGAAAGAGGACTAGCGATAAATGAGCAGTTCTTC

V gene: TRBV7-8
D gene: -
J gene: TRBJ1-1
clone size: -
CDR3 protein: CASSQRTGGPGSEAFF
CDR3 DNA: TGTGCCAGCAGCCAGAGGACGGGGGGGCCGGGGTCTGAAGCTTTCTTT

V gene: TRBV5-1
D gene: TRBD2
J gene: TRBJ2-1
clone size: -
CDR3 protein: CASSLQSPSGRYEQFF
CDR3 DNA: TGCGCCAGCAGCTTGCAGTCCCCTAGCGGGAGGTATGAGCAGTTCTTC

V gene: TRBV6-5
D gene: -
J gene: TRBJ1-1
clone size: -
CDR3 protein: CASSYNRRNTEAFF
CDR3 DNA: TGTGCCAGCAGTTACAACAGGCGGAACACTGAAGCTTTCTTT

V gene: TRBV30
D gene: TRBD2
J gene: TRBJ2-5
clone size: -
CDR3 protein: CAWSSGAQETQYF
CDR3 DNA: TGTGCCTGGTCTAGCGGTGCCCAAGAGACCCAGTACTTC

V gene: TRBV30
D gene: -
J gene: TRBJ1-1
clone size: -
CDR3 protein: CATEDTEAFF
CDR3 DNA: TGTGCGACGGAGGACACTGAAGCTTTCTTT

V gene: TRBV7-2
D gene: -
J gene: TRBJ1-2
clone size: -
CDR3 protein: CASSLVESDGYTF
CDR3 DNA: TGTGCCAGCAGCTTAGTAGAGTCGGATGGCTACACCTTC

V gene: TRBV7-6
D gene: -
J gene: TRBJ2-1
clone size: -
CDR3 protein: CASSLGLGDSYNEQFF
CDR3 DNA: TGTGCCAGCAGCTTAGGTCTCGGGGACTCCTACAATGAGCAGTTCTTC

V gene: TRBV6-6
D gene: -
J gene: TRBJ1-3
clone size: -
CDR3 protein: CASYRGGVFGNTIYF
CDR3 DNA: TGTGCCAGCTATCGAGGGGGGGTGTTTGGTAACACCATATATTTT

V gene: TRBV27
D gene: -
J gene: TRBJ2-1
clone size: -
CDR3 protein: CASSLGQGGTEQFF
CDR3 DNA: TGTGCCAGCAGCCTGGGGCAGGGAGGTACTGAGCAGTTCTTC

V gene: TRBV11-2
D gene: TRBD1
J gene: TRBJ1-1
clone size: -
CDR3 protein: CASSSERDRLNTEAFF
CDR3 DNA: TGTGCCAGCAGCTCAGAACGGGACAGGCTGAACACTGAAGCTTTCTTT

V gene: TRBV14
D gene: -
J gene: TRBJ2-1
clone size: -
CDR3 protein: CASSQASVYNEQFF
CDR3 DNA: TGTGCCAGCAGCCAGGCTAGCGTCTACAATGAGCAGTTCTTC

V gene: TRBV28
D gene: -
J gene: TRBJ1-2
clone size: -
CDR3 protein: CASSGSDFNYGYTF
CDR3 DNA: TGTGCCAGCAGTGGGTCAGACTTCAACTATGGCTACACCTTC

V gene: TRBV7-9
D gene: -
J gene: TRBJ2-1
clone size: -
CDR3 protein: CAIRIAVSYNEQFF
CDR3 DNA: TGTGCAATCCGAATAGCGGTCTCCTACAATGAGCAGTTCTTC

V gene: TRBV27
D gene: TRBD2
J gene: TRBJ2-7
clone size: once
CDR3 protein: CASSLAGGPGEQYF
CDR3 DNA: TGTGCCAGCAGTCTAGCGGGAGGGCCAGGCGAGCAGTACTTC

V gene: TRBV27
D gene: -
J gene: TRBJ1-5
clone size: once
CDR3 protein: CASSQTGNGQPQHF
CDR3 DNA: TGTGCCAGCAGTCAAACAGGGAACGGTCAGCCCCAGCATTTT

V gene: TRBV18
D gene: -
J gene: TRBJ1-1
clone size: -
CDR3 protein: CASSQQVNTEAFF
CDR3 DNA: TGTGCCAGCTCACAACAGGTTAACACTGAAGCTTTCTTT

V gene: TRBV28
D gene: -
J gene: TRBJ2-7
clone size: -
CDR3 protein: CASSLPGTTSYEQYF
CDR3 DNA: TGTGCCAGCAGTCTCCCCGGGACAACGTCCTACGAGCAGTACTTC

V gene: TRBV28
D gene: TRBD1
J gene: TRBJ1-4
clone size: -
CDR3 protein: CASSSQGAREKLLF
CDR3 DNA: TGTGCCAGCAGCTCACAGGGGGCCAGGGAAAAACTGCTTTTT

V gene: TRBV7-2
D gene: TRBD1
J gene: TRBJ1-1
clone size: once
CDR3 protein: CASSRGGSAEAFF
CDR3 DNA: TGTGCCAGCAGCCGAGGGGGCTCGGCTGAAGCTTTCTTT

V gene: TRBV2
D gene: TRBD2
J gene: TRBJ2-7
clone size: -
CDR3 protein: CASSGTSATHEQYF
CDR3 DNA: TGTGCCAGCAGTGGGACTAGCGCGACCCACGAGCAGTACTTC

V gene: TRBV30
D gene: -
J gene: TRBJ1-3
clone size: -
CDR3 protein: CAWTHSSGNTIYF
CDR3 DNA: TGTGCCTGGACTCATAGCTCTGGAAACACCATATATTTT

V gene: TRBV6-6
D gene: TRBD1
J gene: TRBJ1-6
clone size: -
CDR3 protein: CASSYSGQSNSPLHF
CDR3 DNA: TGTGCCAGCAGTTACTCGGGACAGAGTAATTCACCCCTCCACTTT

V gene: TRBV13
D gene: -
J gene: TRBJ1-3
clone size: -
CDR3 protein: CASRVPLSGNTIYF
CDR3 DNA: TGTGCCAGCCGGGTGCCACTCTCTGGAAACACCATATATTTT

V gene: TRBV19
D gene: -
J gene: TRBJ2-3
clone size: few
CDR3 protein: CASSSTGPDTQYF
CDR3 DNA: TGTGCCAGTAGTAGCACAGGGCCAGATACGCAGTATTTT

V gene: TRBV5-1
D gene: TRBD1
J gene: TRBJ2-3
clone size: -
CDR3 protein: CASSWGQGAGVDTQYF
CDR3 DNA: TGCGCCAGCAGCTGGGGACAGGGGGCCGGGGTAGATACGCAGTATTTT

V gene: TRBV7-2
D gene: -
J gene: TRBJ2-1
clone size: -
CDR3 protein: CASSPSRGGEQFF
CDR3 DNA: TGTGCCAGCAGTCCCTCTAGGGGGGGTGAGCAGTTCTTC